What follows is one TCR beta chain and its context. Its antigen remains unidentified. The data stem from a study of blood T cells in healthy people across ages. Findings of the study overall: Not knowing donor CMV status may have confounded expanded clonotype changes.

Unmatched junction bases numbered 13, after V lost 1 base and J lost 0 bases. CDR3 length equals 18 residues. Germline CDR1 reads DFQATT; CDR2 reads SNEGSKA (reference sequence). Then a second PCR, running roughly 7 to 11 cycles, was carried out with a sample-barcoded 5' primer and a J-beta primer mix. Using its own MiXCR run on the 5' RACE reads, TCRdb lists one record per CDR3 protein. The profile shows over a million distinct CDR3 sequences, around 59% of them singletons. The sequenced sample was blood. This clonotype was sampled from a man aged 18-30 years in good health. The chain is built from TRBV20-1 and TRBJ2-3; TRBD2 agrees at 7 bases. The CDR3 bases are TGCAGTGCTAGAGGGTCTAGCGGTAATAGACCTAGCACAGATACGCAGTATTTT. Encoded protein: CSARGSSGNRPSTDTQYF.